The 3 T cell receptor beta chains given below trace back to one sample, sequenced in a study of naive and memory T cell subsets. General study results and limits: Especially in CD8 cells, naive repertoires contained a few larger clonotypes, possibly CD45RA-re-expressing memory cells.

An equimolar mix of two oligonucleotides served as the beta constant-region primer for TRBC1 and TRBC2. Nested alpha and beta constant-region primers with the SP2 primer drove four PCR rounds on ligated cDNA. TCRdb ran MiXCR on the UMI-ligation and nested PCR reads and lists one entry per CDR3 protein. The sample holds about 90,000 distinct CDR3 sequences, about 11% seen once. Antigens of these TCRs are unknown. The sequencing sample was made of naive CD4+ T cells from blood. The receptors derive from a human donor in good health.

The chain is built from TRBV20-1 and TRBJ1-3, with D unclear. There are 17 residues in the CDR3. Trimming shortened V by 0 bases and J by 4 bases, and 19 bases separated the two germline ends. In germline, CDR1 is DFQATT, CDR2 SNEGSKA (reference sequence). Here the CDR3 reads CSARDLGSHLSGNTIYF. The CDR3 DNA follows: TGCAGTGCTAGAGATCTGGGCAGCCATCTAAGCGGAAACACCATATATTTT.

This clonotype was seen at least ten times. This sequence joins TRBV28 and TRBJ2-7; 7 nucleotides align to TRBD2. The ends lost 4 bases at V and 5 bases at J; junction bases unmatched: 5. The CDR3 spans 13 residues. Germline-derived CDR1 and CDR2 are MDHEN and SYDVKM. CDR3 DNA sequence: TGTGCCAGCAGTTCAGGGAGGGTCAACGAGCAGTACTTC. This gives the protein CASSSGRVNEQYF.

In this sample, this clonotype turned up a few times. The chain combines TRBV7-8 with TRBJ2-5, with 7 positions matching TRBD1. The V segment lost 7 bases and the J segment 5 bases; nucleotides outside the gene matches: 4. This CDR3 comprises 12 residues. Germline CDR1 and CDR2: SGHVS and FQNEAQ. The CDR3 loop reads CASIQGEETQYF. The CDR3 DNA reads TGTGCCAGCATCCAGGGGGAGGAGACCCAGTACTTC. Drawing the rest from reference TRBV7-8 and TRBJ2-5, the complete variable domain is GAGVSQSPRYKVAKRGQDVALRCDPISGHVSLFWYQQALGQGPEFLTYFQNEAQLDKSGLPSDRFFAERPEGSVSTLKIQRTQQEDSAVYLCASIQGEETQYFGPGTRLLVL.